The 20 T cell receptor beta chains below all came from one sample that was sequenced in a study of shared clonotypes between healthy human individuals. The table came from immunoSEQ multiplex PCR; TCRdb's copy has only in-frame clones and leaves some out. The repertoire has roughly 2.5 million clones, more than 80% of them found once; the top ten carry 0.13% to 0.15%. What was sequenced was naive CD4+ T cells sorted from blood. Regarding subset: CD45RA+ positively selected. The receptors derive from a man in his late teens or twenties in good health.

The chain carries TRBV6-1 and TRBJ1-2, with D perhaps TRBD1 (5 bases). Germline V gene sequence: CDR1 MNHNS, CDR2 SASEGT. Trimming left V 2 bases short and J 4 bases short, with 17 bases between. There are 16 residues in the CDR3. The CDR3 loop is CASSEMVRGWGYGYTF. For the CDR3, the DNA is TGTGCCAGCAGTGAAATGGTGAGGGGTTGGGGCTATGGCTACACCTTC.

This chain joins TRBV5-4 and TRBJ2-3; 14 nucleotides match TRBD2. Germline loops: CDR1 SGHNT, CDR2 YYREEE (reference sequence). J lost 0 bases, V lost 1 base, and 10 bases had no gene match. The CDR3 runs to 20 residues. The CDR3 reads CASSLNGLAGGRRSTDTQYF. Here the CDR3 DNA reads TGTGCCAGCAGCTTGAATGGACTAGCGGGAGGACGACGTAGCACAGATACGCAGTATTTT.

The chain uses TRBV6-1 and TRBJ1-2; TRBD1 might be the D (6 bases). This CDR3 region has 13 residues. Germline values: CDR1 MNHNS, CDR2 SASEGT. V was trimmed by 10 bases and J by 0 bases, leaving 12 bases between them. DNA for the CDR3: TGTGCCATTGGACAGTTGGCTAACTATGGCTACACCTTC. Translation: CAIGQLANYGYTF.

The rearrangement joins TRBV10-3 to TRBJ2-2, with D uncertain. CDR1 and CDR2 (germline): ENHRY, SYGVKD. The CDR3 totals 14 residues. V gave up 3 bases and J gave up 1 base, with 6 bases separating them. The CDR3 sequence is CAISEWQNTGELFF. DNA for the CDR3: TGTGCCATCAGTGAATGGCAGAACACCGGGGAGCTGTTTTTT.

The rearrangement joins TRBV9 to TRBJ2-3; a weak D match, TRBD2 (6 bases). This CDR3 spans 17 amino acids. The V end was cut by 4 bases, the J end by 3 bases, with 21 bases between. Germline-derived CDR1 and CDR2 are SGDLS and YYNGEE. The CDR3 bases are TGTGCCAGCAGCCCAGAAGGACATTTTCGGGGGACAGATACGCAGTATTTT. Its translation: CASSPEGHFRGTDTQYF.

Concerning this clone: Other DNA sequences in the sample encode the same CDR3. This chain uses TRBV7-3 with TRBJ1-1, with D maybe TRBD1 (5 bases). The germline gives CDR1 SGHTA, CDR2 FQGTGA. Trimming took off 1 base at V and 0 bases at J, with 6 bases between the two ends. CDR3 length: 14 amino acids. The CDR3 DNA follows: TGTGCCAGCAGCTTAAAGGGGTTGAACACTGAAGCTTTCTTT. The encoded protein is CASSLKGLNTEAFF.

The CDR3 region is CASSEPRHSNQPQHF. In DNA, the CDR3 is TGTGCCAGCAGTGAACCCCGACATAGCAATCAGCCCCAGCATTTT. This rearrangement joins TRBV6-1 to TRBJ1-5; D remains ambiguous. V was clipped by 2 bases and J by 0 bases, with 8 bases between them. The germline gives CDR1 MNHNS, CDR2 SASEGT. The CDR3 sequence is 15 residues long.

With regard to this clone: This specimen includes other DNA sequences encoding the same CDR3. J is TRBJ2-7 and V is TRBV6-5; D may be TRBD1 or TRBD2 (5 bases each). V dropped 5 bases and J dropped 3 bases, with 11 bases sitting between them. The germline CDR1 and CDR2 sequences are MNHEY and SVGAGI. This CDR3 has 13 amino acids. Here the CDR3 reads CASSRAGSYEQYF. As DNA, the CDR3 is TGTGCCAGCAGTAGAGCAGGGAGCTACGAGCAGTACTTC.

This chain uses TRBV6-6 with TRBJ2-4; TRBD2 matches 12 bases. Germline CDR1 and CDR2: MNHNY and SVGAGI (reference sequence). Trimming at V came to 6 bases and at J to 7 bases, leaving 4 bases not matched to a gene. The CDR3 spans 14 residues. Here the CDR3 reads CASSDGTSGNIQYF. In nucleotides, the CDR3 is TGTGCCAGCAGCGATGGGACTAGCGGGAACATTCAGTACTTC.

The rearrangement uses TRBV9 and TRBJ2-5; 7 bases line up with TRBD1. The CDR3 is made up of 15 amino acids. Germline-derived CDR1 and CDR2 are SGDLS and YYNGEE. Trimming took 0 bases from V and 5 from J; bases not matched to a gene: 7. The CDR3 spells CASSVGDSQWETQYF. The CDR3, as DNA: TGTGCCAGCAGCGTAGGGGACAGCCAGTGGGAGACCCAGTACTTC.

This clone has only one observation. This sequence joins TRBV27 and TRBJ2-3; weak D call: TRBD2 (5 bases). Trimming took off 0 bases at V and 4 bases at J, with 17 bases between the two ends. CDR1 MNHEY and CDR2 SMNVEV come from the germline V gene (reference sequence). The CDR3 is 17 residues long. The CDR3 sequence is CASSLSIRASWADTQYF. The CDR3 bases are TGTGCCAGCAGTTTATCGATAAGGGCTAGCTGGGCAGATACGCAGTATTTT.

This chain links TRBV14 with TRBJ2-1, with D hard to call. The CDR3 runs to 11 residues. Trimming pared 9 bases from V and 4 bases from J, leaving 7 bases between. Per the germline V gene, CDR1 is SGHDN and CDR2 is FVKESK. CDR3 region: CASGAYNEQFF. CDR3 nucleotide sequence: TGTGCCAGTGGAGCATACAATGAGCAGTTCTTC.

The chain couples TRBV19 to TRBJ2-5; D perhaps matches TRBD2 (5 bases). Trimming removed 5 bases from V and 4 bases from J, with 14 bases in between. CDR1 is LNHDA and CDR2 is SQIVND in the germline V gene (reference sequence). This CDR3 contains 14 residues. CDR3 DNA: TGTGCCAGTAGTGAGGGAACGACGATAGAGACCCAGTACTTC. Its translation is CASSEGTTIETQYF.

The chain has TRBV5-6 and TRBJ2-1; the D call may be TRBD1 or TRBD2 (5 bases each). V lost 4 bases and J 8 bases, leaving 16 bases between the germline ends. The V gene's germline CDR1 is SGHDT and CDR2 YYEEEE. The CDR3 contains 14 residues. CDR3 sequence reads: CASSPAGRVDEQFF. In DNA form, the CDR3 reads TGTGCCAGCAGCCCGGCGGGCAGGGTTGATGAGCAGTTCTTC.

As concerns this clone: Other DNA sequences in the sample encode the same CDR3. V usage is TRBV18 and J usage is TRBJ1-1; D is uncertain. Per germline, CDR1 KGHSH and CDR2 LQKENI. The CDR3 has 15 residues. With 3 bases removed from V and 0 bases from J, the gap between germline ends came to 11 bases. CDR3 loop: CASSPPGILNTEAFF. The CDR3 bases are TGTGCCAGCTCACCGCCCGGGATCTTGAACACTGAAGCTTTCTTT.

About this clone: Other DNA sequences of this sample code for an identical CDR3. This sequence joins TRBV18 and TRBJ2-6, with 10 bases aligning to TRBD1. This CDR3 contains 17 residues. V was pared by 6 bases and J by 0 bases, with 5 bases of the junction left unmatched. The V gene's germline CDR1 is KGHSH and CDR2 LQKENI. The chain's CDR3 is CASSPGQGISGANVLTF. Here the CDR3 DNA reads TGTGCCAGCTCGCCGGGACAGGGGATCTCTGGGGCCAACGTCCTGACTTTC.

Here the CDR3 reads CATSRDPGKFGQGESGYTF. The CDR3, as DNA: TGTGCCACCAGCAGAGATCCGGGAAAATTCGGACAGGGGGAAAGCGGCTACACCTTC. The rearrangement uses TRBV15 and TRBJ1-2, with TRBD1 matching 10 bases. The germline V gene encodes CDR1 LNHNV and CDR2 YYDKDF (reference sequence). The CDR3 runs 19 residues. The V and J ends lost 0 bases and 8 bases, in that order; junction bases with no gene match: 18.

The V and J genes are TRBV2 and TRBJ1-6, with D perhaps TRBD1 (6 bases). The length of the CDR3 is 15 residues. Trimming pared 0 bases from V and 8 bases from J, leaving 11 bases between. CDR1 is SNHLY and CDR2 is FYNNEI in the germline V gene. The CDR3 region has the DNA TGTGCCAGCAGTGAAGCGGTCGGGGGCCATTCACCCCTCCACTTT. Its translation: CASSEAVGGHSPLHF.

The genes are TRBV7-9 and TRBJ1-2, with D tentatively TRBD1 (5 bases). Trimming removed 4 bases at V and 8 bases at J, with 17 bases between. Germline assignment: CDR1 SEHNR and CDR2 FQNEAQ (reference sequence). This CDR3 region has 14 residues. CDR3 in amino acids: CASSYTGYEGGYTF. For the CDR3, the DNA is TGTGCCAGCAGCTACACGGGGTATGAGGGGGGCTACACCTTC.

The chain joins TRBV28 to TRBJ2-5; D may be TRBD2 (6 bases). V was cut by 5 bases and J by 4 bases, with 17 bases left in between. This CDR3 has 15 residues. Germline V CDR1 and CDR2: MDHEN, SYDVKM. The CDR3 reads CASSRPGVSRETQYF. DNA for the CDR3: TGTGCCAGCAGTCGTCCGGGGGTTTCACGAGAGACCCAGTACTTC.